This T cell receptor beta chain was sequenced for a study of CD8 T cells in Susac syndrome. CD8+ and CD4+ T cells from blood underwent TCR beta sequencing, which was carried out in a high-throughput format. Bulk CD8+ and CD4+ cells came from magnetic negative isolation; CD8+ TEMRA by FACS. RNA totalling roughly 0.5 to 1 ug underwent reverse transcription with random hexamers. It was immunoSEQ multiplex PCR that amplified TCR beta CDR3 across 54 Vbeta and 13 Jbeta. TCRdb recomputed calls from the immunoSEQ multiplex PCR reads with MiXCR, one row per CDR3 protein. Of 150,000 to 200,000 distinct CDR3 sequences listed, around 93% are singletons. The TCR sequence derives from a human donor in good health. The sequencing sample was made of CD4+ T cells from PBMCs.

Written as DNA, the CDR3 is TGCAGTGCTAGGACCGATTCCAATCAGCCCCAGCATTTT. Amino acids: CSARTDSNQPQHF. The gene calls are TRBV20-1 and TRBJ1-5; D is ambiguous. Germline V gene sequence: CDR1 DFQATT, CDR2 SNEGSKA (reference sequence). The length of the CDR3 is 13 residues. The V and J ends lost 3 bases and 3 bases respectively, with 9 bases between them.